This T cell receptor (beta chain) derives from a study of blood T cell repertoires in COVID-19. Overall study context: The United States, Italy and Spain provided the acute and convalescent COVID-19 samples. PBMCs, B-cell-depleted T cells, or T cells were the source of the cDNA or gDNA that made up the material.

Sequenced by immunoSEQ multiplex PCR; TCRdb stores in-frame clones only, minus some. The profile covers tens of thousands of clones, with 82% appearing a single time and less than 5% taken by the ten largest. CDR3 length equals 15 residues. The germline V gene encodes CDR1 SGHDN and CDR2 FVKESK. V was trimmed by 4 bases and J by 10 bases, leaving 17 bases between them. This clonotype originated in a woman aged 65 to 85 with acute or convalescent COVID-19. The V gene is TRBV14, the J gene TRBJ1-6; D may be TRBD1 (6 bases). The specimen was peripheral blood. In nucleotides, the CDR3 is TGTGCCAGCAGCCCAAGCAGGGGCGATTACTCACCCCTCCACTTT. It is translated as CASSPSRGDYSPLHF.